This entry features one T cell receptor (beta chain) sequence. Antigen unknown. This entry is derived from a study of cytomegalovirus exposure and HLA in healthy donors. Regarding the study as a whole: Whilst most TCR sequences proved rare, a subset of public TCRs occurred across many donors. The study labeled approximately 150 TCR beta chains cytomegalovirus-associated. Cytomegalovirus status was reportedly diagnosed by the classifier with high sensitivity and specificity.

Method: immunoSEQ multiplex PCR; TCRdb's copy keeps in-frame clones and lacks some. Of about 360,000 clones in the sample, 70% to 90% are singletons; the top ten hold 0.8% to 0.85%. The CDR3 is 14 amino acids. The germline CDR1 and CDR2 sequences are MNHEY and SVGAGI. V was pared by 2 bases and J by 2 bases, with 8 bases between. The gene calls are TRBV6-5 and TRBJ2-3, with D possibly TRBD1 on 6 matching bases. The sequencing sample was made of PBMCs. This clonotype originated in a woman between 18 and 29 years old in good health and CMV-seronegative. The CDR3 loop is CASSYGGPTDTQYF. As DNA, the CDR3 is TGTGCCAGCAGTTACGGGGGCCCCACAGATACGCAGTATTTT.